These 10 T cell receptor beta chains share one sample of origin, sequenced in a study of blood T cell repertoires in COVID-19. Data came from immunoSEQ multiplex PCR; TCRdb stores just in-frame clones and leaves some out. The data contain 45,000 to 60,000 clones, around four fifths of them singletons. Input material: PBMCs or T cells enriched from blood (not recorded which). These receptors originate from a woman in her 50s with acute COVID-19.

A single count supports this clone. This sample includes further DNA sequences coding for the same CDR3. The genes are TRBV11-3 and TRBJ1-2; 10 positions agree with TRBD1. Germline CDR1 reads SGHNT; CDR2 reads YENEEA. CDR3 length: 13 residues. V trimming: 7 bases; J trimming: 6 bases; junction bases outside the gene matches: 5. The CDR3 DNA reads TGTGCCAGCACCGGACAGGGGGGAAATGGCTACACCTTC. It specifies CASTGQGGNGYTF.

The chain is built from TRBV7-6 and TRBJ2-3, with TRBD1 identical over 8 bases. The CDR3 runs 14 residues. The V and J ends lost 3 bases and 1 base, in that order; junction bases with no gene match: 0. Germline V gene data show CDR1 as SGHVS and CDR2 as FNYEAQ. CDR3 in DNA: TGTGCCAGCAGCTTCAGGGGGCGCACAGATACGCAGTATTTT. It is translated as CASSFRGRTDTQYF.

The chain employs TRBV5-6 and TRBJ1-1; D is perhaps TRBD1 (5 bases). There are 13 residues in the CDR3. Germline values: CDR1 SGHDT, CDR2 YYEEEE. Trimming removed 1 base from V and 9 bases from J, with 13 bases in between. The CDR3 loop is CASSLPGGGKAFF. CDR3 DNA sequence: TGTGCCAGCAGCTTGCCCGGGGGTGGAAAAGCTTTCTTT.

The chain recombines TRBV28 with TRBJ1-5; TRBD1 might be the D (6 bases). The V end lost 10 bases, the J end lost 3 bases, and 10 bases lay between the germline ends. This CDR3 spans 12 amino acids. The germline V gene has CDR1 MDHEN and CDR2 SYDVKM. DNA for the CDR3: TGTGCCATCACAGGGTTCAATCAGCCCCAGCATTTT. Protein product: CAITGFNQPQHF.

In its sample, this clone was seen a few times. The chain has TRBV16 and TRBJ1-1; D is ambiguous. V was pared by 4 bases and J by 1 base, with 10 bases between. Germline lookup yields CDR1 KGHSY and CDR2 FQNENV. The CDR3 is made up of 14 amino acids. The CDR3 protein is CASSPWAGNTEAFF. CDR3 bases: TGTGCCAGCAGCCCCTGGGCGGGGAACACTGAAGCTTTCTTT.

In DNA form, the CDR3 reads TGCGCCAGCAGCCCGTGGACTAGCGGGGGAAATGAGCAGTTCTTC. This encodes CASSPWTSGGNEQFF. The chain combines TRBV5-1 with TRBJ2-1; TRBD2 matches 13 bases. This CDR3 has 15 residues. J was trimmed by 7 bases and V by 4 bases; bases with no gene match: 5. Germline V CDR1 and CDR2: SGHRS, YFSETQ.

The CDR3 is CASSVADGNEKLFF. CDR3 DNA: TGTGCCAGCAGCGTAGCCGACGGGAATGAAAAACTGTTTTTT. V is TRBV9 and J is TRBJ1-4; the D is unclear. The V gene's germline CDR1 is SGDLS and CDR2 YYNGEE. The CDR3 consists of 14 residues. Trimming cost V 0 bases and J 5 bases, with 8 bases left between them. The full variable domain, in which reference TRBV9 and TRBJ1-4 provide the parts outside the CDR3, is DSGVTQTPKHLITATGQRVTLRCSPRSGDLSVYWYQQSLDQGLQFLIQYYNGEERAKGNILERFSAQQFPDLHSELNLSSLELGDSALYFCASSVADGNEKLFFGSGTQLSVL.

The rearrangement links TRBV5-1 to TRBJ2-4; a possible D gene is TRBD1 (5 bases). V was trimmed by 0 bases and J by 4 bases, leaving 8 bases between them. The germline V gene has CDR1 SGHRS and CDR2 YFSETQ. There are 14 residues in the CDR3. CDR3 loop: CASSLDRQKNIQYF. Written as DNA, the CDR3 is TGCGCCAGCAGCTTGGACAGGCAAAAAAACATTCAGTACTTC.

This chain links TRBV2 with TRBJ2-7; the match to TRBD1 covers 7 bases. The CDR3 is made up of 14 amino acids. Germline V gives CDR1 SNHLY, CDR2 FYNNEI. V trimming: 9 bases; J trimming: 0 bases; junction bases outside the gene matches: 8. The CDR3, as DNA: TGTGCCAGTCAGGGGGTCGTAAGCTCCTACGAGCAGTACTTC. Its translation is CASQGVVSSYEQYF.

The chain combines TRBV11-1 with TRBJ2-3; D may be TRBD2 (6 bases). Germline lookup yields CDR1 SGHAT and CDR2 FQDESV (reference sequence). The CDR3 is 15 residues long. Trimming removed 5 bases from V and 2 bases from J, with 14 bases in between. Here the CDR3 reads CASSESGFATDTQYF. The CDR3 DNA sequence: TGTGCCAGCAGCGAGAGCGGGTTTGCCACAGATACGCAGTATTTT.